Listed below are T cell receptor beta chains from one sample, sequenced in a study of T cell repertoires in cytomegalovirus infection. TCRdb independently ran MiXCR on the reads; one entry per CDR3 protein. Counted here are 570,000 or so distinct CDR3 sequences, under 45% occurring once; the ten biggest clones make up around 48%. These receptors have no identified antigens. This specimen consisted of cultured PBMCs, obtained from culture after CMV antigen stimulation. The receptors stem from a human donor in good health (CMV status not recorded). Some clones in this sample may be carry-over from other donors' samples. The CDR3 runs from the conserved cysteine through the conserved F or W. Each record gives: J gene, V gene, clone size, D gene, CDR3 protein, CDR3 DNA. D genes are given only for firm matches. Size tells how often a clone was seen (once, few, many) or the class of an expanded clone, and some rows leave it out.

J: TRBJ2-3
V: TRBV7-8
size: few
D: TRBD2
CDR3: CASSLPTSGGGHSSTDTQYF
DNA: TGTGCCAGCAGCTTACCCACCTCTGGCGGGGGGCACTCCAGCACAGATACGCAGTATTTT

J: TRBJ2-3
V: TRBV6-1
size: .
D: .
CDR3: CASSRIRDTQYF
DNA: TGTGCCAGCAGCCGGATCCGGGATACGCAGTATTTT

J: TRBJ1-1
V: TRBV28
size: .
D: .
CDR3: CASSLWTGYTEAFF
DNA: TGTGCCAGCAGTTTATGGACAGGTTACACTGAAGCTTTCTTT

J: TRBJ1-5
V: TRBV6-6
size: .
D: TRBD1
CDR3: CASSYSGQGAGQPQHF
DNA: TGTGCCAGCAGTTACTCCGGACAGGGGGCAGGTCAGCCCCAGCATTTT

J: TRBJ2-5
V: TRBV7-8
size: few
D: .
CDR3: CASSYRYQQETQYF
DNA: TGTGCCAGCAGCTATCGCTATCAGCAAGAGACCCAGTACTTC

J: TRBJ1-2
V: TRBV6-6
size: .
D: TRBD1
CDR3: CASSSPGTGRDGYTF
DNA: TGTGCCAGCAGTTCCCCCGGGACAGGGAGGGATGGCTACACCTTC

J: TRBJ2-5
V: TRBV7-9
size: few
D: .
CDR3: CASSTGLFEGGTQYF
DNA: TGTGCCAGCAGCACGGGACTATTCGAGGGGGGGACCCAGTACTTC

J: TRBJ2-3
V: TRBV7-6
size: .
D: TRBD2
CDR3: CASSLRLAGDTQYF
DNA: TGTGCCAGCAGCTTAAGACTAGCCGGGGATACGCAGTATTTT

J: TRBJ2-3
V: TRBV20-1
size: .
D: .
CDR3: CSAFRQASTDTQYF
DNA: TGCAGTGCTTTCAGACAGGCTAGCACAGATACGCAGTATTTT

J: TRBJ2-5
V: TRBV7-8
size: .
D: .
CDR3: CASSSHQETQYF
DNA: TGTGCCAGCAGCTCCCACCAAGAGACCCAGTACTTC

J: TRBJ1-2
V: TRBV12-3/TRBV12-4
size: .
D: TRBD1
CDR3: CASSRAPGGHGYTF
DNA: TGTGCCAGCAGTAGAGCCCCAGGGGGGCATGGCTACACCTTC

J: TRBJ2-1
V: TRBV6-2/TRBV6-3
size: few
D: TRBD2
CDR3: CASSYRTSGRARPSYNEQFF
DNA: TGTGCCAGCAGTTACCGGACTAGCGGGAGGGCCCGTCCTTCCTACAATGAGCAGTTCTTC

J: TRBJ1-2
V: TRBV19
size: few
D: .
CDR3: CASCCDRRTANYGYTF
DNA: TGTGCCAGTTGTTGCGACCGACGGACCGCTAACTATGGCTACACCTTC

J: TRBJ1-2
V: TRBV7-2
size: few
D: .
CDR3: CASSSFGPHGYTF
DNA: TGTGCCAGCAGCTCATTTGGGCCTCATGGCTACACCTTC

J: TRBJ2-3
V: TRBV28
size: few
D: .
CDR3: CASSFLGGDTQYF
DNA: TGTGCCAGCAGTTTCCTAGGGGGAGATACGCAGTATTTT

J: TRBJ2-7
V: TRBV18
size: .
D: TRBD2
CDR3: CASSSTSGKTAEQYF
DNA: TGTGCCAGCTCATCGACTAGCGGGAAGACCGCCGAGCAGTACTTC

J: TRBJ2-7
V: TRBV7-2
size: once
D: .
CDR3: CASSRGGAVSSYEQYF
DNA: TGTGCCAGCAGCCGTGGGGGGGCGGTAAGCTCCTACGAGCAGTACTTC

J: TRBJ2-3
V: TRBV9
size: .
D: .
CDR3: CASSVGRLHGDTQYF
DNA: TGTGCCAGCAGCGTAGGAAGGCTCCACGGGGATACGCAGTATTTT

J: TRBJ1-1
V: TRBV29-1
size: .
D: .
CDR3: CSVLSWNTEAFF
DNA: TGCAGCGTTCTATCGTGGAACACTGAAGCTTTCTTT

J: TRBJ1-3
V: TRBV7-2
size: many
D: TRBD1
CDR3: CASSSRDRGNTIYF
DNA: TGTGCCAGCAGCTCCCGGGACAGGGGAAACACCATATATTTT

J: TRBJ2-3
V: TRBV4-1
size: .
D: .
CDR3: CASSQEFDTQYF
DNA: TGCGCCAGCAGCCAAGAATTCGATACGCAGTATTTT

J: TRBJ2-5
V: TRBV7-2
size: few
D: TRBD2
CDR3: CASSLERLAGGRGETQYF
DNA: TGTGCCAGCAGCTTAGAGAGACTAGCGGGGGGCAGGGGAGAGACCCAGTACTTC

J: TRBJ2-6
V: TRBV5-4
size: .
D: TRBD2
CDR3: CASSFLVLAGSGSGANVLTF
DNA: TGTGCCAGCAGCTTCCTCGTCTTAGCGGGATCAGGGTCTGGGGCCAACGTCCTGACTTTC

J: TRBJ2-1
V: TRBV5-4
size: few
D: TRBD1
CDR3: CASSVKGQPYNEQFF
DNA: TGTGCCAGCAGCGTCAAGGGACAGCCTTACAATGAGCAGTTCTTC

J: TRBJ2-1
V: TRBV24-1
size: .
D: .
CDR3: CATSDRGRAYNEQFF
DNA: TGTGCCACCAGTGACAGGGGTAGGGCCTACAATGAGCAGTTCTTC

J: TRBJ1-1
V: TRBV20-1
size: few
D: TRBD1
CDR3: CSARGLGTGVDEAFF
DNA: TGCAGTGCTAGAGGGTTAGGGACAGGGGTTGATGAAGCTTTCTTT

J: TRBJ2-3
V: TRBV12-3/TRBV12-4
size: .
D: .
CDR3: CASSLKEDTQYF
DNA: TGTGCCAGCAGTTTGAAGGAAGATACGCAGTATTTT

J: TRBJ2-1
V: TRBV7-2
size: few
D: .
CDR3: CASSSRGAVSSYNEQFF
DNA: TGTGCCAGCAGCTCAAGGGGGGCGGTGAGCTCCTACAATGAGCAGTTCTTC

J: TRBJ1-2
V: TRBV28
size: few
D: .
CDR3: CASSLFYRSYTF
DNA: TGTGCCAGCAGTTTATTCTACAGGAGCTACACCTTC

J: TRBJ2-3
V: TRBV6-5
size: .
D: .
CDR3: CASSLQGEKDTQYF
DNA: TGTGCCAGCTCGCTTCAGGGAGAAAAAGATACGCAGTATTTT

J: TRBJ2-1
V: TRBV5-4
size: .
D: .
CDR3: CASSLGRGGSYNEQFF
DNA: TGTGCCAGCAGCTTAGGGAGAGGGGGTTCCTACAATGAGCAGTTCTTC

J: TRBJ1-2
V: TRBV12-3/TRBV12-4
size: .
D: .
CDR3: CASSPSRGGALSGGYTF
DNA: TGTGCCAGCAGTCCCTCCCGGGGGGGGGCGCTTTCTGGAGGCTACACCTTC